A single sample gave rise to the 28 T cell receptor beta chains below, sequenced in a study of blood T cell repertoires in COVID-19. Sequencing used immunoSEQ multiplex PCR; TCRdb keeps in-frame clones, though not all of them. Here the sample spans some 160,000 clones, 85% to 90% being singletons. The sample consisted of peripheral blood. The source of these receptors is a man aged 45-60 years who had recovered from COVID-19.

This rearrangement joins TRBV19 to TRBJ1-3; unclear D gene. The germline V and J ends were trimmed by 4 bases and 2 bases, with 12 bases remaining between them. Germline values: CDR1 LNHDA, CDR2 SQIVND (reference sequence). There are 15 residues in the CDR3. The CDR3 region has the DNA TGTGCCAGTAGTAACTCTCCGGCGGCTGGAAACACCATATATTTT. Amino acid sequence: CASSNSPAAGNTIYF.

V gene TRBV19 combines with J gene TRBJ1-5; no definite D call. Germline-derived CDR1 and CDR2 are LNHDA and SQIVND (reference sequence). Trimming removed 7 bases at V and 11 bases at J, with 21 bases between. The length of the CDR3 is 14 residues. The CDR3 loop reads CASTQGGGPETQHF. DNA for the CDR3: TGTGCCAGTACCCAAGGAGGAGGCCCTGAGACCCAGCATTTT.

The chain uses TRBV18 and TRBJ1-5, with a tentative D call TRBD1 (6 bases). Germline CDR1 and CDR2: KGHSH and LQKENI. With 6 bases removed from V and 2 bases from J, the gap between germline ends came to 17 bases. The CDR3 has 16 residues. The CDR3: CASSPLGEGGNQPQHF. CDR3 nucleotide sequence: TGTGCCAGCTCGCCCCTCGGAGAGGGGGGCAATCAGCCCCAGCATTTT.

The J gene is TRBJ1-6, the V gene TRBV5-4; 7 bases fit TRBD1. Germline values: CDR1 SGHNT, CDR2 YYREEE (reference sequence). V shed 4 bases and J 7 bases; nucleotides not matched to a gene: 5. This CDR3 spans 14 amino acids. CDR3 sequence (DNA): TGTGCCAGCAGCCCTACAGGGGAAAATTCACCCCTCCACTTT. Translation: CASSPTGENSPLHF. Variable domain in full (rest from reference TRBV5-4 and TRBJ1-6): ETGVTQSPTHLIKTRGQQVTLRCSSQSGHNTVSWYQQALGQGPQFIFQYYREEENGRGNFPPRFSGLQFPNYSSELNVNALELDDSALYLCASSPTGENSPLHFGNGTRLTVT.

This chain joins TRBV5-1 and TRBJ2-5; D possibly corresponds to TRBD2 (6 bases). With 0 bases removed from V and 5 bases from J, the gap between germline ends came to 17 bases. This CDR3 is built from 16 residues. Germline V gives CDR1 SGHRS, CDR2 YFSETQ. CDR3 loop: CASSLGPAGLGETQYF. For the CDR3, the DNA is TGCGCCAGCAGCTTGGGGCCAGCGGGCCTAGGGGAGACCCAGTACTTC.

The chain is built from TRBV5-3 and TRBJ1-5, with a possible D match to TRBD1 (5 bases). TRBV5-3 is placed among ORFs of uncertain function. The CDR3 has 12 residues. With 2 bases removed from V and 6 bases from J, the gap between germline ends came to 6 bases. CDR3 in amino acids: CARSFQGQPQHF. In DNA, the CDR3 is TGTGCCAGAAGCTTTCAGGGTCAGCCCCAGCATTTT.

Note on this clone: In this CDR3 the conserved last residue, phenylalanine or tryptophan, is missing, so a read error is likely. This chain connects TRBV5-6 to TRBJ1-5; D possibly corresponds to TRBD1 (5 bases). Germline lookup yields CDR1 SGHDT and CDR2 YYEEEE. V gave up 7 bases and J gave up 6 bases, with 14 bases separating them. The CDR3 consists of 13 residues. For the CDR3, the DNA is TGTGCCAGCTTGCCCGGGCAGGGTCAGCCCCAGCATCTT. This codes for CASLPGQGQPQHL.

The chain employs TRBV7-9 and TRBJ1-3; D is perhaps TRBD1 (5 bases). Germline CDR1 SEHNR, CDR2 FQNEAQ (reference sequence). The V gene lost 2 bases and the J gene lost 1 base, with 9 bases spanning the gap. CDR3 length equals 15 residues. The CDR3: CASSLSAGSGNTIYF. The CDR3 region has the DNA TGTGCCAGCAGCTTATCTGCAGGGTCTGGAAACACCATATATTTT.

This sequence joins TRBV7-2 and TRBJ2-7, with a weak D call TRBD1 (6 bases). V lost 1 base and J lost 12, with 22 bases in between. The CDR3 contains 15 residues. CDR1 and CDR2 (germline): SGHTA, FQGNSA. The CDR3 reads CASSLGTAAGEVWYF. CDR3 nucleotide sequence: TGTGCCAGCAGCTTAGGCACCGCCGCAGGGGAAGTGTGGTACTTC.

The rearrangement links TRBV11-2 to TRBJ2-1, with 10 bases identical to TRBD1. V shed 1 base, J shed 7 bases, and the junction held 13 bases outside the gene matches. The CDR3 covers 18 residues. Germline CDR1 is SGHAT and CDR2 is FQNNGV. The DNA for the CDR3 is TGTGCCAGCAGCTTAGGCCAATCCGGGACAGGGGTTATGAATGAGCAGTTCTTC. The encoded protein is CASSLGQSGTGVMNEQFF.

The chain carries TRBV7-2 and TRBJ1-3; possible D gene TRBD1, 5 bases. This CDR3 is 16 amino acids long. In germline, CDR1 is SGHTA, CDR2 FQGNSA. The V end was cut by 1 base, the J end by 0 bases, with 10 bases between. CDR3 region: CASSLVDTRSGNTIYF. As DNA, the CDR3 is TGTGCCAGCAGCTTAGTGGACACCCGCTCTGGAAACACCATATATTTT.

This rearrangement joins TRBV18 to TRBJ1-6; TRBD1 is a possible D gene (5 bases). Germline V CDR1 and CDR2: KGHSH, LQKENI. The CDR3 is 14 amino acids. V lost 3 bases, J lost 5 bases, and 8 bases lay in between. CDR3 nucleotides: TGTGCCAGCTCACCGACAGAGAATAATTCACCCCTCCACTTT. Its protein is CASSPTENNSPLHF.

This chain uses TRBV15 with TRBJ1-1; 7 nucleotides match TRBD1. CDR1 is LNHNV and CDR2 is YYDKDF in the germline V gene (reference sequence). This CDR3 contains 15 residues. With 3 bases clipped from V and 7 bases from J, the junction kept 11 bases outside the gene matches. As DNA, the CDR3 is TGTGCCACCAGCAGGGAACTAACAGGGGCAGGTGAAGCTTTCTTT. Translated, it gives CATSRELTGAGEAFF.

The chain combines TRBV12-5 with TRBJ1-5; TRBD1 aligns across 9 bases. The germline V gene has CDR1 LGHNT and CDR2 FRNRAP. Trimming at V came to 0 bases and at J to 0 bases, leaving 9 bases not matched to a gene. The CDR3 has 19 amino acids. The CDR3 DNA reads as TGTGCTAGTGGTTTGGTCAGGACAGGGGAATGGTTTAGCAATCAGCCCCAGCATTTT. Protein product: CASGLVRTGEWFSNQPQHF.

The chain combines TRBV6-5 with TRBJ2-3; D is undetermined. V lost 2 bases to trimming and J lost 7 bases, with 4 bases between them. There are 11 residues in the CDR3. CDR1 MNHEY and CDR2 SVGAGI come from the germline V gene. In DNA form, the CDR3 reads TGTGCCAGCAGTTACGGGCATACGCAGTATTTT. It translates to CASSYGHTQYF.

For the CDR3, the DNA is TGTGCCAGCAGCTTGCAGGGCCCGTGGGCAGATACGCAGTATTTT. It yields the protein CASSLQGPWADTQYF. The chain couples TRBV5-5 to TRBJ2-3; a weak D match, TRBD1 (5 bases). Germline CDR1 reads SGHKS; CDR2 reads YYEKEE (reference sequence). The CDR3 covers 15 residues. V was clipped by 1 base and J by 4 bases, with 13 bases between them.

The chain links TRBV5-5 to TRBJ1-3; tentative D call: TRBD1 (5 bases). Germline V CDR1 and CDR2: SGHKS, YYEKEE (reference sequence). The CDR3 covers 15 residues. Trimming removed 4 bases at V and 4 bases at J, with 15 bases between. The CDR3 nucleotides read TGTGCCAGCAGCGTCACGCAGGGCCCAGGAAACACCATATATTTT. Its translation is CASSVTQGPGNTIYF. Looking up the rest from reference TRBV5-5 and TRBJ1-3 gives the full variable domain: DAGVTQSPTHLIKTRGQQVTLRCSPISGHKSVSWYQQVLGQGPQFIFQYYEKEERGRGNFPDRFSARQFPNYSSELNVNALLLGDSALYLCASSVTQGPGNTIYFGEGSWLTVV.

The gene calls are TRBV3-1 (or the pseudogene TRBV3-2) and TRBJ1-2; 8 bases align to TRBD1. CDR1 is LGHDT, CDR2 YNNKEL, per germline (reference sequence). The CDR3 covers 13 residues. Losses at the gene ends were 3 bases for V and 5 bases for J; bases not matched to a gene: 2. The CDR3 coding sequence is TGTGCCAGCAGCCAGAGGACAGGGTATGGCTACACCTTC. It translates to CASSQRTGYGYTF.

The chain is built from TRBV13 and TRBJ2-3, with TRBD2 identical over 9 bases. The germline V gene has CDR1 PRHDT and CDR2 FYEKMQ (reference sequence). V lost 11 bases and J lost 3; bases outside the gene matches: 3. The length of the CDR3 is 12 residues. In DNA, the CDR3 is TGTGCCGGGCGGGGGGGGACAGATACGCAGTATTTT. Its translation: CAGRGGTDTQYF.

This rearrangement joins TRBV28 to TRBJ1-3, with D possibly matching TRBD1 (6 bases). The CDR3 totals 17 residues. Germline values: CDR1 MDHEN, CDR2 SYDVKM. V lost 8 bases and J 0 bases, leaving 20 bases between the germline ends. CDR3 loop: CASGPLRGRSSGNTIYF. For the CDR3, the DNA is TGTGCCAGCGGACCTCTCAGGGGAAGGAGCTCTGGAAACACCATATATTTT.

V is TRBV7-9 and J is TRBJ1-2; a possible D gene is TRBD1 (6 bases). The CDR3 has 15 residues. Trimming shortened V by 4 bases and J by 3 bases, and 15 bases separated the two germline ends. The germline gives CDR1 SEHNR, CDR2 FQNEAQ (reference sequence). The CDR3 DNA is TGTGCCAGCAGCTGGGGGCAGGGTCTGGACTATGGCTACACCTTC. Amino acid sequence: CASSWGQGLDYGYTF.

The chain links TRBV7-8 to TRBJ1-6; 10 bases fit TRBD1. The V segment lost 5 bases and the J segment 7 bases; nucleotides outside the gene matches: 5. The CDR3 totals 15 residues. Germline V CDR1 and CDR2: SGHVS, FQNEAQ. The CDR3 DNA reads as TGTGCCAGCAGCGCCGACAGGGGGCGGAATTCACCCCTCCACTTT. This encodes CASSADRGRNSPLHF.

This clone appeared a few times. The rearrangement uses TRBV7-2 and TRBJ1-2; D is unclear. This CDR3 contains 12 residues. Germline V gives CDR1 SGHTA, CDR2 FQGNSA. The V end lost 5 bases, the J end lost 8 bases, and 12 bases lay between the germline ends. The CDR3 loop is CASSLDLGGYTF. The CDR3 nucleotides read TGTGCCAGCAGCCTAGACCTAGGAGGCTACACCTTC. Full variable domain (rest looked up from reference TRBV7-2 and TRBJ1-2): GAGVSQSPSNKVTEKGKDVELRCDPISGHTALYWYRQSLGQGLEFLIYFQGNSAPDKSGLPSDRFSAERTGGSVSTLTIQRTQQEDSAVYLCASSLDLGGYTFGSGTRLTVV.

The J gene is TRBJ2-7, the V gene TRBV2; 10 nucleotides align to TRBD1. CDR3 length: 16 residues. The germline CDR1 and CDR2 sequences are SNHLY and FYNNEI. Germline trimming cut 6 bases from V and 4 bases from J; bases unmatched to any gene: 12. CDR3 sequence: CASRDPGQGLSYEQYF. The CDR3 DNA reads TGTGCCAGCAGAGACCCGGGACAGGGGTTATCTTACGAGCAGTACTTC.

This clone has only a few counts. The gene calls are TRBV6-5 and TRBJ2-7; 9 bases line up with TRBD1. The CDR3 has 15 residues. Trimming took 0 bases from V and 5 from J; bases not matched to a gene: 5. The germline V gene has CDR1 MNHEY and CDR2 SVGAGI. CDR3 amino acids: CASSYSTGTGNEQYF. CDR3 bases: TGTGCCAGCAGTTACTCTACCGGGACAGGGAACGAGCAGTACTTC.

This clone appeared a single time. This sequence joins TRBV27 and TRBJ1-6; possible D gene TRBD1, 6 bases. Germline V gene sequence: CDR1 MNHEY, CDR2 SMNVEV (reference sequence). Trimming removed 5 bases at V and 5 bases at J, with 22 bases between. The CDR3 totals 18 residues. CDR3 in amino acids: CASSPKTPGHKNNSPLHF. The CDR3 nucleotides are TGTGCCAGCAGTCCAAAAACCCCGGGACACAAAAATAATTCACCCCTCCACTTT.

The CDR3 DNA is TGTGCCAGCAGCCAAAGGGGGGGCCGAGAGCAGTACTTC. Residues: CASSQRGGREQYF. This sequence joins TRBV3-1 (or the pseudogene TRBV3-2) and TRBJ2-7; a weak D match, TRBD2 (7 bases). This CDR3 contains 13 residues. V lost 2 bases and J 7 bases, leaving 12 bases between the germline ends. Germline lookup yields CDR1 LGHDT and CDR2 YNNKEL (reference sequence).

The V gene is TRBV5-4, the J gene TRBJ1-4; TRBD1 is a possible D gene (5 bases). Trimming cost V 4 bases and J 5 bases, with 15 bases left between them. This CDR3 region has 15 residues. CDR1 SGHNT and CDR2 YYREEE come from the germline V gene (reference sequence). The CDR3 coding sequence is TGTGCCAGCAGCATAAGTGGGGGGGGGAATGAAAAACTGTTTTTT. It translates to CASSISGGGNEKLFF.